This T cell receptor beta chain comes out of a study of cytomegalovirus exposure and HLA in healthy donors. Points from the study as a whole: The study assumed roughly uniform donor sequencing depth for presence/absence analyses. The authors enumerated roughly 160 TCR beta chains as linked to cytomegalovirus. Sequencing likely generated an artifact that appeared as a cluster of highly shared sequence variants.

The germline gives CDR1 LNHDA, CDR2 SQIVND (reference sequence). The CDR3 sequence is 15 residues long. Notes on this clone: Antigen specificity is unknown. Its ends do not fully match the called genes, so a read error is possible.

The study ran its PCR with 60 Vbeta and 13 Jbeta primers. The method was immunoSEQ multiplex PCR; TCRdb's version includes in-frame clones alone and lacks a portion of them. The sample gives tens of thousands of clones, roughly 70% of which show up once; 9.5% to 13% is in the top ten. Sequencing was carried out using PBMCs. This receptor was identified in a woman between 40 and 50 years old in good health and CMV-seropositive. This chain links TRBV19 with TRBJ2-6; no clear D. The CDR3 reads CAGSIPLTGANVLTF. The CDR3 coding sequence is TGTGCCGGTAGTATCCCCTTGACAGGGGCCAACGTCCTGACTTTC.